The entry that follows covers one TCR beta chain sequence. The antigen remains undetermined. This CDR3 region has 15 residues. Germline CDR1 LNHNV, CDR2 YYDKDF (reference sequence). Trimming removed 5 bases from V and 0 bases from J, with 11 bases in between. Each subset's genomic DNA was shared equally among a number of immunoSEQ plates. TCRdb's copy holds only in-frame clones and misses some; the assay was immunoSEQ multiplex PCR. The table has over 2 million clones, 80% to 95% seen once; the top ten hold about 0.36%. This specimen belongs to a study of shared clonotypes between healthy human individuals. Findings and limits, study-wide: The expectation was that sequencing depth would affect clonotype sharing among donors. Blood was the only sampled material, and tissue repertoires likely differ.

The sequenced sample consisted of naive CD4+ T cells from PBMCs. As to subset: CD45RA+ positively selected. V and J are TRBV15 and TRBJ1-3; perhaps TRBD1 as D (5 bases). The receptor was derived from a man in his late teens or twenties in good health. Some clones in this sample may be carry-over from other donors' samples. CDR3 sequence reads: CATSGAPGSGNTIYF. As DNA, the CDR3 is TGTGCCACCAGCGGGGCCCCCGGCTCTGGAAACACCATATATTTT.